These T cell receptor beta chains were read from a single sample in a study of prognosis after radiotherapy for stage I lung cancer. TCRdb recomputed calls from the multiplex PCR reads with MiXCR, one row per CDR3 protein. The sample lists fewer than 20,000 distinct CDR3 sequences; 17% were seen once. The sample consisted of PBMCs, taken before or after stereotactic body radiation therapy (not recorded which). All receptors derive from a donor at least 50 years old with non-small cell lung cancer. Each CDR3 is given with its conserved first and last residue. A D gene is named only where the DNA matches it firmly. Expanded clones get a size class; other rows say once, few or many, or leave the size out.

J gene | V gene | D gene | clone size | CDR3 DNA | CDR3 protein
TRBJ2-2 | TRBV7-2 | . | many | TGTGCCAGCAGCCGACCCATAAGCGCCCTTCCCGGGGAGCTGTTTTTT | CASSRPISALPGELFF
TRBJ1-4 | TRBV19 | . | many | TGTGCCAGTAGTTTCCGGGCCCTGGGTGAGGAAAAACTGTTTTTT | CASSFRALGEEKLFF
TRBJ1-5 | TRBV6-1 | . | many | TGTGCCAGCAGTGGACGGGGAGCGGGCAATCAGCCCCAGCATTTT | CASSGRGAGNQPQHF
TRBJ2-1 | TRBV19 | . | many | TGTGCCAGTAGCCCGATTCCCTTCAATGAGCAGTTCTTC | CASSPIPFNEQFF
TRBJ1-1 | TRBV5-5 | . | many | TGTGCCAGCAGCTTGACGGGAGGGATCACTGAAGCTTTCTTT | CASSLTGGITEAFF
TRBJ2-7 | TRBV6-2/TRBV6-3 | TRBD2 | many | TGTGCCAGCAGTTACTCGGGACTAGCGGGAGGCGCCCACCTCTACGAGCAGTACTTC | CASSYSGLAGGAHLYEQYF
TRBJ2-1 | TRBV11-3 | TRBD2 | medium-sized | TGTGCCAGCAGCTTGGGGACTAGCGAGGTGAATGAGCAGTTCTTC | CASSLGTSEVNEQFF
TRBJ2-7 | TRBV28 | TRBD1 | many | TGTGCCAGCAGTTTATTTCGCATAGGGGGCCAACTCGAGCAGTACTTC | CASSLFRIGGQLEQYF
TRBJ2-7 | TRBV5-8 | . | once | TGTGCCAGCAGCTTGGTACAGGGTGTTTCCTACGGGCAGTACTTC | CASSLVQGVSYGQYF
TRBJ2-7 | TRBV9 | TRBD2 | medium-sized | TGTGCCAGCAGCGCTGAGCCGGGACTAGGGCTCTCCTACGAGCAGTACTTC | CASSAEPGLGLSYEQYF
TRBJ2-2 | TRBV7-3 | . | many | TGTGCCAGCAGCCTCTCGGGGGACACCGGGGAGCTGTTTTTT | CASSLSGDTGELFF
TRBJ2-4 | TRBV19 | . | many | TGTGCCAGTAGTCAAAGGGACAAAGACATTCAGTACTTC | CASSQRDKDIQYF
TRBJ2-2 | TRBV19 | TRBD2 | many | TGTGCCAGTAGCCCTATACTAGCGGGAGGCTTCGGGGAGCTGTTTTTT | CASSPILAGGFGELFF
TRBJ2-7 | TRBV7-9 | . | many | TGTGCCAGCAGCTTGATGACCCAATTCCGGGAGCAGTACTTC | CASSLMTQFREQYF
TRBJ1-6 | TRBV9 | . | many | TGTGCCAGCAGCGTAGGTCAGTTCCGACCCCTCCACTTT | CASSVGQFRPLHF
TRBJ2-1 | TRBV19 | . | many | TGTGCCAGTACCCCCAGGGGCCCTTACAATGAGCAGTTCTTC | CASTPRGPYNEQFF
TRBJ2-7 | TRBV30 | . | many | TGTGCCTGGAGTCGGACCGGCGAGCAGTACTTC | CAWSRTGEQYF
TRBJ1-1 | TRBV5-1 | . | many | TGCGCCAGCAGTCCCGGTGGTCGGGAAGAAGCTTTCTTT | CASSPGGREEAFF
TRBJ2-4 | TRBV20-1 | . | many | TGCAGTGCGTATCAGGGCGGGGTTGCCAAAAACATTCAGTACTTC | CSAYQGGVAKNIQYF
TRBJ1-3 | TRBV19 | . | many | TGTGCCAGTACCAAAGTGGGAATAGGAAACACCATATATTTT | CASTKVGIGNTIYF
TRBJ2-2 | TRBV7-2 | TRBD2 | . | TGTGCCAGCATTCCATTGGGACTAGCGGGAGTAGCCCGGGAGCTGTTTTTT | CASIPLGLAGVARELFF
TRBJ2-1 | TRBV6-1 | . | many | TGTGCCAGCAGATCGGGGGGGACAGGGCACCGGGAGCAGTTCTTC | CASRSGGTGHREQFF
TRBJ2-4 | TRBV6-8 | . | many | TGTGCCAGCAGTTACTCGCTAAAGGGTTGGGCCAAAAACATTCAGTACTTC | CASSYSLKGWAKNIQYF
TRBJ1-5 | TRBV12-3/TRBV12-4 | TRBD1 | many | TGTGCCAGCAGTCCGGGACAGGGGATAGCTAGCAATCAGCCCCAGCATTTT | CASSPGQGIASNQPQHF
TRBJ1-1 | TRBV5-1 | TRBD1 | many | TGCGCCAGCAGCGGGCGGCAGGGGGCGATGAACACTGAAGCTTTCTTT | CASSGRQGAMNTEAFF
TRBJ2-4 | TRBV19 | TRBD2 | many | TGTGCCAGTACCAAGATAGCGGGGGGCCAAAACATTCAGTACTTC | CASTKIAGGQNIQYF
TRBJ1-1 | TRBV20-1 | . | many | TGCAGTGCCGGACGGAAGAACACTGAAGCTTTCTTT | CSAGRKNTEAFF